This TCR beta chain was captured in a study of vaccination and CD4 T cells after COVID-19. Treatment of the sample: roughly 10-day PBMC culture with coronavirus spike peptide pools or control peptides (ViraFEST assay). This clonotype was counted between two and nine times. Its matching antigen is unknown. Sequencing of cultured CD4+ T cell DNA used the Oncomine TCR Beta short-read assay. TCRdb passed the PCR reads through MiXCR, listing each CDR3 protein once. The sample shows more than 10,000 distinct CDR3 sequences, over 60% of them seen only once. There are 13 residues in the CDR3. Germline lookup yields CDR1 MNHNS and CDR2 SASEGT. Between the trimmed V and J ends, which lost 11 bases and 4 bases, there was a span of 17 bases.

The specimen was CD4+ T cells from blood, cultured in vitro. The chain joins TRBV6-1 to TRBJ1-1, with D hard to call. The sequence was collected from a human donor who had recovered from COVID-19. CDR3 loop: CAARRPDFTEAFF. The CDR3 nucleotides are TGTGCCGCGCGACGCCCGGACTTCACTGAAGCTTTCTTT.